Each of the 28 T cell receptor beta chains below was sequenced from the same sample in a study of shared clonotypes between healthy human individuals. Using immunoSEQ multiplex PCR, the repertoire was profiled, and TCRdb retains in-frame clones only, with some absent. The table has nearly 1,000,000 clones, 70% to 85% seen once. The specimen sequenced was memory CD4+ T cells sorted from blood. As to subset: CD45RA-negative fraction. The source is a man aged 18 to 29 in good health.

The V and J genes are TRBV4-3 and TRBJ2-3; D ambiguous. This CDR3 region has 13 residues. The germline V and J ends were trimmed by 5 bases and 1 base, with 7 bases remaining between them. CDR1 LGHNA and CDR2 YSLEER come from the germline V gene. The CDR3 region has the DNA TGCGCCAGCAGCTCGAGCGGCACAGATACGCAGTATTTT. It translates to CASSSSGTDTQYF.

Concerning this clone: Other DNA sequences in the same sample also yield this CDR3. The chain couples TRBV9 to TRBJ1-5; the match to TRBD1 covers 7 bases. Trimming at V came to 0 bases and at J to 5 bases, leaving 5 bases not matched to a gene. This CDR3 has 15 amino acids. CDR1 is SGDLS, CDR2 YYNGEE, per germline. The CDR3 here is CASSVGETGDQPQHF. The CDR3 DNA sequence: TGTGCCAGCAGCGTAGGGGAAACAGGGGATCAGCCCCAGCATTTT.

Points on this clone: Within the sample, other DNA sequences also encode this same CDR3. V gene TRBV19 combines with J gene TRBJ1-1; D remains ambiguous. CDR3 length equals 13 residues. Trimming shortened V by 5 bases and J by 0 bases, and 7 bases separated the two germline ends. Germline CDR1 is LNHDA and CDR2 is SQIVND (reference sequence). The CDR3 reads CASSGSLNTEAFF. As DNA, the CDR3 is TGTGCCAGTAGTGGCAGCCTGAACACTGAAGCTTTCTTT.

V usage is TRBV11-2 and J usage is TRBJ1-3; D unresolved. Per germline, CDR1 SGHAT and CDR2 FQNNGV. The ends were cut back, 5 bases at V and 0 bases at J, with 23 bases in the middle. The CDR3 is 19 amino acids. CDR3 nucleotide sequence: TGTGCCAGCAGCCCCCTGGGAACCTGGACGGGCCGCTCTGGAAACACCATATATTTT. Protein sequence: CASSPLGTWTGRSGNTIYF.

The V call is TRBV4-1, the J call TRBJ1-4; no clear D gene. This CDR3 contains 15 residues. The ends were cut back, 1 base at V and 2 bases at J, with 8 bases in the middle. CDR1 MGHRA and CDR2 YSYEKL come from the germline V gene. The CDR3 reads CASSQAASTNEKLFF. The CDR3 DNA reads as TGCGCCAGCAGCCAAGCGGCAAGCACTAATGAAAAACTGTTTTTT.

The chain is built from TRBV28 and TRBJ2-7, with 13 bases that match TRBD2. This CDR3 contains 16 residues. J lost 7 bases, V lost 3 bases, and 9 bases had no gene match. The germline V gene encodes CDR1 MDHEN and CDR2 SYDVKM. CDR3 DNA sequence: TGTGCCAGCAGTTTCCCCCGACTAGCGGGAGGTACTGAGCAGTACTTC. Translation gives CASSFPRLAGGTEQYF.

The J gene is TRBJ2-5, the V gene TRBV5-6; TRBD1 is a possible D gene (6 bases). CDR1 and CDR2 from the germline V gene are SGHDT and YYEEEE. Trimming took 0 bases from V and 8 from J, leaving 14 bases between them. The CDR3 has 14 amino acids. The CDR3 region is CASSLVQGLGTQYF. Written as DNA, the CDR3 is TGTGCCAGCAGCTTGGTACAGGGTCTAGGAACCCAGTACTTC.

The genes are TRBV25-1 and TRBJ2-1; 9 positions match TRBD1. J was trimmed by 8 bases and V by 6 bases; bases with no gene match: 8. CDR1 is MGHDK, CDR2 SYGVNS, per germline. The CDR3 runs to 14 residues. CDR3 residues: CASRKQGAGDEQFF. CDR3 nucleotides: TGTGCCAGCAGGAAACAGGGGGCCGGGGATGAGCAGTTCTTC.

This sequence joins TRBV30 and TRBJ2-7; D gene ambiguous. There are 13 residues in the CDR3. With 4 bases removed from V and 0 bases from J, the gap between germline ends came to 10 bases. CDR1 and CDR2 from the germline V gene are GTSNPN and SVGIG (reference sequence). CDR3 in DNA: TGTGCCTGGACTAAGAAAAGCTCCTACGAGCAGTACTTC. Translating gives CAWTKKSSYEQYF.

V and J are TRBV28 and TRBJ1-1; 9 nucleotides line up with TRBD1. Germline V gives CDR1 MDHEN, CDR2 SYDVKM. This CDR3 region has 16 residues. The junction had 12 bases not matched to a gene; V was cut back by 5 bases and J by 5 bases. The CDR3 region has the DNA TGTGCCAGCAGTCTAACAACAGGGGGCCGGAGGACTGAAGCTTTCTTT. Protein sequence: CASSLTTGGRRTEAFF.

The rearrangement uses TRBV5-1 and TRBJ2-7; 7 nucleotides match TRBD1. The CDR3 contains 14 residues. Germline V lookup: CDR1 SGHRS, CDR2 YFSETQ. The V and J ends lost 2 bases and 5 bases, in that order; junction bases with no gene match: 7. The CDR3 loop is CASSFQGRGNEQYF. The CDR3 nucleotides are TGCGCCAGCAGCTTCCAAGGCAGGGGGAACGAGCAGTACTTC.

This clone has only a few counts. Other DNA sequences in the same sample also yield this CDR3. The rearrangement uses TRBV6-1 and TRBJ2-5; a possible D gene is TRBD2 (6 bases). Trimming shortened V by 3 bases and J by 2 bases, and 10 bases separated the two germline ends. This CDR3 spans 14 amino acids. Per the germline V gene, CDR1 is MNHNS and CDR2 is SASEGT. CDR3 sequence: CASSEGGFQETQYF. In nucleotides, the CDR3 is TGTGCCAGCAGTGAGGGAGGATTTCAAGAGACCCAGTACTTC.

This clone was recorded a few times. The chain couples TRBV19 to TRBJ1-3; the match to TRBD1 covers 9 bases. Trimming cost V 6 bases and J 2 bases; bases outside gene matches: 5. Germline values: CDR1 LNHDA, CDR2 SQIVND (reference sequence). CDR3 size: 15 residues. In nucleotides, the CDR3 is TGTGCCAGTAGCGCCGGGACAGGGCCTGGAAACACCATATATTTT. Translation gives CASSAGTGPGNTIYF. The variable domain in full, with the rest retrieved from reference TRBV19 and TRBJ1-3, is DGGITQSPKYLFRKEGQNVTLSCEQNLNHDAMYWYRQDPGQGLRLIYYSQIVNDFQKGDIAEGYSVSREKKESFPLTVTSAQKNPTAFYLCASSAGTGPGNTIYFGEGSWLTVV.

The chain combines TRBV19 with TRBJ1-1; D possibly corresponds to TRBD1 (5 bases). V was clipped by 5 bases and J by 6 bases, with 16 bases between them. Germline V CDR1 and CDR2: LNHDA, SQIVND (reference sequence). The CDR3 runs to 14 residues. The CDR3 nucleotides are TGTGCCAGTAGTTTCTTCGGGGGACTCTCTGAAGCTTTCTTT. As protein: CASSFFGGLSEAFF.

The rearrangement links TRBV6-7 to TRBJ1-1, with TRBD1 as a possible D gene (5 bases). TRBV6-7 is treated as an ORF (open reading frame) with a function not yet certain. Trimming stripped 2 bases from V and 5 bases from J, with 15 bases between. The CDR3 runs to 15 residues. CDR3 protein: CASSYRMRGCTEAFF. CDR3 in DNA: TGTGCCAGCAGTTACCGGATGCGGGGGTGTACTGAAGCTTTCTTT.

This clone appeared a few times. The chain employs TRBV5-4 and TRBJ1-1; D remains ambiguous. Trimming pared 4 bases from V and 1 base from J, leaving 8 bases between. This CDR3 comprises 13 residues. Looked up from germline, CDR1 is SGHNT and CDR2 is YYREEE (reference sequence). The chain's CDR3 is CASSLLGNTEAFF. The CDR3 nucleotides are TGTGCCAGCAGCCTCCTAGGGAACACTGAAGCTTTCTTT.

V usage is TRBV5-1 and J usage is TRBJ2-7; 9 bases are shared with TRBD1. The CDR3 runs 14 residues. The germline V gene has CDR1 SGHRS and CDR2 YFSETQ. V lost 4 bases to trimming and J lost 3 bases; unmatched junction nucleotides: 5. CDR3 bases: TGCGCCAGCAGCCCAGACAGGGGGGACTACGAGCAGTACTTC. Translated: CASSPDRGDYEQYF.

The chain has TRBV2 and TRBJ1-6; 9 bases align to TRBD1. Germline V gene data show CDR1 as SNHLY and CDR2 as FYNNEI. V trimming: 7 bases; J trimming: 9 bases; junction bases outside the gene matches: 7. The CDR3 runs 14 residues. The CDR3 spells CASTERTGASPLHF. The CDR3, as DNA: TGTGCCAGCACTGAGCGGACAGGGGCTTCACCCCTCCACTTT.

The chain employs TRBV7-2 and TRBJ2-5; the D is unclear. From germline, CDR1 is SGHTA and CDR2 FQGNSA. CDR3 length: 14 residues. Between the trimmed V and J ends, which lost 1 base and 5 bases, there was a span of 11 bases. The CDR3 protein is CASSLEPKWETQYF. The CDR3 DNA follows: TGTGCCAGCAGCTTAGAGCCCAAGTGGGAGACCCAGTACTTC.

The CDR3 nucleotides are TGTGCCAGCAGTTCCATAAGCGGGAGGATTACCTACGAGCAGTACTTC. Translating gives CASSSISGRITYEQYF. The chain recombines TRBV6-5 with TRBJ2-7, with 9 bases aligning to TRBD2. Germline trimming cut 4 bases from V and 2 bases from J; bases unmatched to any gene: 9. The CDR3 is 16 amino acids. CDR1 is MNHEY, CDR2 SVGAGI, per germline.

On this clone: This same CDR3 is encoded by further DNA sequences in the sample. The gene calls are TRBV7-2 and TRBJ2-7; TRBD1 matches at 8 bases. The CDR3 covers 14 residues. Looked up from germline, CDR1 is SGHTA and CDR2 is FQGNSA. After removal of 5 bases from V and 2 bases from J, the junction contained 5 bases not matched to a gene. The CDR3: CASSPGQVTYEQYF. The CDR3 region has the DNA TGTGCCAGCAGCCCGGGACAGGTAACCTACGAGCAGTACTTC.

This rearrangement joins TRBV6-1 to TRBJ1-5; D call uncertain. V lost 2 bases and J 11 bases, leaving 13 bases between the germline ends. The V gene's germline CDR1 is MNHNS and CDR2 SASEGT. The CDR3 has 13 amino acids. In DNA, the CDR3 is TGTGCCAGCAGTGAATCCCACAGCCCAGCCCAGCATTTT. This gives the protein CASSESHSPAQHF.

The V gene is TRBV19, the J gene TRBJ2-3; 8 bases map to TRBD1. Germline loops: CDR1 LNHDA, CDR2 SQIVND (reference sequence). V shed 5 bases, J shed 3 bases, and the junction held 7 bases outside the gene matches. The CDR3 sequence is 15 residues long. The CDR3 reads CASSGRDRPTDTQYF. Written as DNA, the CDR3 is TGTGCCAGTAGTGGCCGGGACAGGCCGACAGATACGCAGTATTTT.

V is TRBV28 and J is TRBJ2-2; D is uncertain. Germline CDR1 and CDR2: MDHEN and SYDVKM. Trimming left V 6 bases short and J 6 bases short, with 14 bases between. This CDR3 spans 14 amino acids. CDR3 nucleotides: TGTGCCAGCAGCCCCGGATCTATCCCCGGGGAGCTGTTTTTT. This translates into CASSPGSIPGELFF.

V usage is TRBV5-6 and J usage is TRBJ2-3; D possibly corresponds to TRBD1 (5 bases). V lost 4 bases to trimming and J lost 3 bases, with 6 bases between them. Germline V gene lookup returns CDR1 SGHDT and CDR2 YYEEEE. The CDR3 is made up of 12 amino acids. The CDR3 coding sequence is TGTGCCAGCAGCCGACAGACAGATACGCAGTATTTT. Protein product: CASSRQTDTQYF.

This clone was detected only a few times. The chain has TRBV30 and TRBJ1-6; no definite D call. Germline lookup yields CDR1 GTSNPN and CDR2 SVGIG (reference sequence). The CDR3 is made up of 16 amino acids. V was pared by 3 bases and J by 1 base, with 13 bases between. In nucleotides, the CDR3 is TGTGCCTGGAGAAATACAAGGAGGTCCTATAATTCACCCCTCCACTTT. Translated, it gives CAWRNTRRSYNSPLHF.

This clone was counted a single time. The chain's CDR3 is CASSRSGEQFF. The CDR3 DNA reads TGTGCCAGCAGCCGAAGTGGTGAGCAGTTCTTC. The chain links TRBV7-2 to TRBJ2-1; no definite D call. This CDR3 contains 11 residues. Germline values: CDR1 SGHTA, CDR2 FQGNSA. V lost 5 bases and J lost 9, with 8 bases in between.

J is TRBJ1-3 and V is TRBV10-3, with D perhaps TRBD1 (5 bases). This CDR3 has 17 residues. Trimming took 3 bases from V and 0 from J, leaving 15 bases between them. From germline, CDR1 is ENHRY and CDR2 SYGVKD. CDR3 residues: CAISDPIGESSGNTIYF. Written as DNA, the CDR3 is TGTGCCATCAGTGACCCTATAGGGGAGAGCTCTGGAAACACCATATATTTT.